This record looks at one T cell receptor (beta chain) sequence and its context. The antigen is unknown. This table comes from immunoSEQ multiplex PCR, and its TCRdb copy is limited to in-frame clones, with some not included. This table holds 5,500 to 6,000 clones, about two thirds found once. Treatment denoted: treatment-naive control, cytoreductive nephrectomy. This sample is drawn from a study of radiation and T cells in renal cell carcinoma. After removal of 4 bases from V and 3 bases from J, the junction contained 3 bases not matched to a gene. The CDR3 extends over 14 amino acids. In germline, CDR1 is MDHEN, CDR2 SYDVKM. The study, taken as a whole, reports: Irradiated tumors had higher TCR clonality than control tumors.

This receptor was identified in a human donor with renal cell carcinoma. The input for sequencing was tumor tissue, taken from a patient whose treatment was nephrectomy without radiotherapy. The chain is built from TRBV28 and TRBJ2-5; 9 bases fit TRBD1. CDR3 protein: CASSSDRGEETQYF. The CDR3 DNA sequence: TGTGCCAGCAGTTCGGACAGGGGAGAAGAGACCCAGTACTTC.